These T cell receptor beta chains were read from a single sample in a study of blood T cell repertoires in COVID-19. Some clones are missing from TCRdb's copy, which holds only in-frame ones; the method was immunoSEQ multiplex PCR. The sample has tens of thousands of clones; about 80% are singletons. Input material: peripheral blood. The receptors stem from a human donor in a cohort sampled during active COVID-19. The CDR3 runs from the conserved cysteine through the conserved F or W. The D gene is left open where the match is weak. Clone size is shown for a subset of rows, as once, few, many or a class of expanded clone.

>NA|TRBV5-4|13|TRBJ1-1|NA
TGTGCCAGCACCACCCGGGCAGGGAATGAAGCTTTCTTT
CASTTRAGNEAFF
>NA|TRBV6-2/TRBV6-3|15|TRBJ2-2|TRBD1
TGTGCCAGCAGTTCCTACAGGGGGAACACCGGGGAGCTGTTTTTT
CASSSYRGNTGELFF
>NA|TRBV5-1|13|TRBJ2-7|NA
TGCGCCAGCAGCTTGGCCTATAATTACGAGCAGTACTTC
CASSLAYNYEQYF
>NA|TRBV3-1/TRBV3-2|12|TRBJ2-7|NA
TGTGCCAGCTCCCCGAGGGCCTACGAGCAGTACTTC
CASSPRAYEQYF
>NA|TRBV5-1|17|TRBJ1-2|TRBD1
TGCGCCAGCAGCTTAGGGGACAGGGGGCTGATTAACTATGGCTACACCTTC
CASSLGDRGLINYGYTF
>NA|TRBV7-6|16|TRBJ1-3|NA
TGTGCCAGCAGCGCCCTTGGGGGCTCCGCTGGAAACACCATATATTTT
CASSALGGSAGNTIYF
>NA|TRBV5-4|14|TRBJ2-7|TRBD1
TGTGCCAGCAGCAACCGGGACAGGGGGGTCGAGCAGTACTTC
CASSNRDRGVEQYF
>NA|TRBV2|15|TRBJ2-3|NA
TGTGCCAGCAGGGAGTTGAGGCGGGTGGGGGATACGCAGTATTTT
CASRELRRVGDTQYF
>NA|TRBV9|19|TRBJ1-2|NA
TGTGCCAGCACCTACCAGGGGCATTGGGTTTGTGCCGCTAACTATGGCTACACCTTC
CASTYQGHWVCAANYGYTF
>NA|TRBV12-3/TRBV12-4|13|TRBJ2-2|NA
TGTGCCAGCAGCCCTCTACTGGCCGGGGAGCTGTTTTTT
CASSPLLAGELFF
>NA|TRBV9|13|TRBJ1-2|TRBD1
TGTGCCAGCAGCGGGGACAGCCGAGATGGCTACACCTTC
CASSGDSRDGYTF
>NA|TRBV2|16|TRBJ1-5|TRBD1
TGTGCCAGCAGTGAACAGGGGGGATTAGGCAATCAGCCCCAGCATTTT
CASSEQGGLGNQPQHF
>NA|TRBV18|16|TRBJ2-7|TRBD2
TGTGCCAGCTCACTAGGGTTAGGACTAGCGGATTACGAGCAGTACTTC
CASSLGLGLADYEQYF
>NA|TRBV6-6|14|TRBJ2-7|TRBD1
TGTGCCAGCGATCGGGACAGGGGAGCCTACGAGCAGTACTTC
CASDRDRGAYEQYF
>NA|TRBV7-9|16|TRBJ2-5|TRBD1
TGTGCCAGCAGCTTAGTGCCGGGACAGGGAATGGAGACCCAGTACTTC
CASSLVPGQGMETQYF
>NA|TRBV3-1/TRBV3-2|15|TRBJ2-1|TRBD1
TGTGCCAGCAGCCGACAGGGGGTTGGGGTCAATGAGCAGTTCTTC
CASSRQGVGVNEQFF
>once|TRBV7-8|18|TRBJ1-6|NA
TGTGCCAGCAGCTACCCCGAGGGGGGGGGTTCCTATAATTCACCCCTCCACTTT
CASSYPEGGGSYNSPLHF
>NA|TRBV9|16|TRBJ1-1|NA
TGTGCCAGCAGCGTCGACCCAGAGACAGAGAACACTGAAGCTTTCTTT
CASSVDPETENTEAFF
>NA|TRBV15|15|TRBJ1-4|TRBD1
TGTGCCACCAGTCCCCGACAGGGGACTAATGAAAAACTGTTTTTT
CATSPRQGTNEKLFF
>NA|TRBV5-4|13|TRBJ1-1|NA
TGTGCCAGCAGCATGGGACAGAACACTGAAGCTTTCTTT
CASSMGQNTEAFF
>NA|TRBV28|16|TRBJ2-7|TRBD1
TGTGCCACCGGAGGGGCCCGCGGGACAGGCTCCTACGAGCAGTACTTC
CATGGARGTGSYEQYF
>NA|TRBV20-1|14|TRBJ2-7|NA
TGCAGTGCTAGTTTGTTTGACAGGTTATCCGAGCAGTACTTC
CSASLFDRLSEQYF
>once|TRBV7-8|13|TRBJ1-2|TRBD1
TGTGCCAGCAGCGCGGGACAGAACTATGGCTACACCTTC
CASSAGQNYGYTF
>few|TRBV19|13|TRBJ2-1|NA
TGTGCCAGTACCACCCGGGGGTACAATGAGCAGTTCTTC
CASTTRGYNEQFF
>once|TRBV10-3|13|TRBJ1-5|TRBD1
TGTGCCACTGGACAGGGGGACAATCAGCCCCAGCATTTT
CATGQGDNQPQHF
>NA|TRBV24-1|16|TRBJ2-5|TRBD1
TGTGCCACCAGTGACGACCAGACAGGGGGCTGGGAGACCCAGTACTTC
CATSDDQTGGWETQYF
>once|TRBV21-1|14|TRBJ1-5|NA
TGTGCCAGCAGATCCTTGGACAGGAATCAGCCCCAGCATTTT
CASRSLDRNQPQHF
>NA|TRBV6-5|13|TRBJ2-7|NA
TGTGCCAGCACCATCTCGGAGGGTGCTGAACAGTACTTC
CASTISEGAEQYF
>NA|TRBV5-6|14|TRBJ2-3|TRBD1
TGTGCCAGCAGCTCCCCCAGGGGGCGGAATACGCAGTATTTT
CASSSPRGRNTQYF
>few|TRBV5-1|18|TRBJ2-5|TRBD1
TGCGCCAGCAGCTTGATGGGAGACAGGGGACCCTTGGCCGAGACCCAGTACTTC
CASSLMGDRGPLAETQYF
>NA|TRBV18|14|TRBJ1-3|NA
TGTGCCAGCTCACTTGACAGATCTGGGAACACCATATATTTT
CASSLDRSGNTIYF
>NA|TRBV2|12|TRBJ1-2|NA
TGTGCCAGCAGGGAGCGGAACTATGGCTACACCTTC
CASRERNYGYTF
>NA|TRBV4-3|15|TRBJ2-2|TRBD1
TGCGCCAGCAGCTTTCGGACAGGCCTCACCGGGGAGCTGTTTTTT
CASSFRTGLTGELFF
>NA|TRBV4-1|13|TRBJ2-1|TRBD2
TGCGCCAGCAGAAGCGGGGGGGCCAATGAGCAGTTCTTC
CASRSGGANEQFF
>NA|TRBV3-1/TRBV3-2|15|TRBJ2-7|TRBD2
TGTGCCAGCAGCCTAAGCGGGGGGGTAGGCTACGAGCAGTACTTC
CASSLSGGVGYEQYF
>NA|TRBV5-5|15|TRBJ1-6|TRBD1
TGTGCCAGCAGCTGGGGACAGGGGGGGATTTCACCCCTCCACTTT
CASSWGQGGISPLHF
>NA|TRBV5-6|17|TRBJ1-5|NA
NA
CASSFRFGAGGNQPQHF
>NA|TRBV28|20|TRBJ2-6|TRBD1
TGTGCCAGCAGCCCCGGGACAGGACTTTCTGGGGAGACTGGGGCCAACGTCCTGACTTTC
CASSPGTGLSGETGANVLTF
>NA|TRBV28|16|TRBJ1-1|NA
TGTGCCAGCAGTTTCTTTGCGGGGGGCGCGAACACTGAAGCTTTCTTT
CASSFFAGGANTEAFF
>NA|TRBV20-1|12|TRBJ2-5|NA
TGCAGTGCTAGTTGGGGCGGAGAGACCCAGTACTTC
CSASWGGETQYF
>NA|TRBV2|16|TRBJ1-1|NA
TGTGCCAACCTCGGAGGTGAGGGGGAGAGTGGGACTGAAGCTTTCTTT
CANLGGEGESGTEAFF
>NA|TRBV11-3|14|TRBJ1-1|NA
TGTGCCAGCAGCCCTGGCCCCATGAACACTGAAGCTTTCTTT
CASSPGPMNTEAFF
>NA|TRBV12-3/TRBV12-4|13|TRBJ2-7|NA
TGTGCCAGCAGTACATTACAGGGCGGCGAGCAGTACTTC
CASSTLQGGEQYF
>NA|TRBV24-1|16|TRBJ2-1|TRBD1
TGTGCCACCAGTGAATCCGGGACAGGGGGCTTCAATGAGCAGTTCTTC
CATSESGTGGFNEQFF
>NA|TRBV2|14|TRBJ2-2|TRBD2
TGTGCCAGCAGTGCGGGACTAAACACCGGGGAGCTGTTTTTT
CASSAGLNTGELFF
>NA|TRBV5-6|16|TRBJ1-1|TRBD1
TGTGCCAGCAGCATTAGGGACAGGGCTATTTTCACTGAAGCTTTCTTT
CASSIRDRAIFTEAFF
>NA|TRBV19|13|TRBJ1-2|NA
TGTGCCAGTAGTATAACAAATAACTATGGCTACACCTTC
CASSITNNYGYTF
>NA|TRBV3-1/TRBV3-2|16|TRBJ2-3|NA
TGTGCCAGCAGCCAAGCGGCTAGTTACGGCACAGATACGCAGTATTTT
CASSQAASYGTDTQYF
>NA|TRBV5-4|15|TRBJ2-7|NA
TGTGCCAGCAGCTTGACAGGCAGGGGCCGCTACGAGCAGTACTTC
CASSLTGRGRYEQYF
>NA|TRBV12-3/TRBV12-4|13|TRBJ2-4|TRBD1
TGTGCCAGCAGTCCCCAGGGGGCTGACATTCAGTACTTC
CASSPQGADIQYF
>NA|TRBV19|13|TRBJ1-6|NA
TGTGCCAGTAGTGAAGGAGGGCGATCACCCCTCCACTTT
CASSEGGRSPLHF